A selection of T cell receptor beta chains follows, all from one sample in a study of T cells in Graves' hyperthyroidism and ophthalmopathy. TCRdb processed the multiplex PCR reads anew with MiXCR; each CDR3 protein has one entry. This sample carries more than 550,000 distinct CDR3 sequences, under 20% of them seen once, and the ten largest clones take around 15%. Sequenced: blood. Receptors were obtained from a woman aged 45-65 years with Graves' hyperthyroidism that later progressed to Graves' ophthalmopathy. Both conserved end residues are part of each CDR3. D genes are given only for firm matches. Size tells how often a clone was seen (once, few, many) or the class of an expanded clone, and some rows leave it out.

V,size,D,J,DNA,CDR3
TRBV7-8,few,TRBD2,TRBJ2-2,TGTGCCAGCAGCTTAGCCCCGACTAGCGGGGGGCCGAACACCGGGGAGCTGTTTTTT,CASSLAPTSGGPNTGELFF
TRBV7-8,few,.,TRBJ1-6,TGTGCCAGCAGCTTAGCGGTCCCAGGGAACATTGCACCCCTCCACTTT,CASSLAVPGNIAPLHF
TRBV9,few,.,TRBJ1-5,TGTGCCAGCAGCGTAGCCGGTAGCAATCAGCCCCAGCATTTT,CASSVAGSNQPQHF
TRBV5-1,many,TRBD1,TRBJ1-4,TGCGCCAGCAGCCCCGGGACAGGGCTTGAAAAACTGTTTTTT,CASSPGTGLEKLFF
TRBV27,few,.,TRBJ1-5,TGTGCCAGCAGTTTCCGGGCAGGCAGCAATCAGCCCCAGCATTTT,CASSFRAGSNQPQHF
TRBV19,.,.,TRBJ1-2,TGTGCCAGTAACCACCGGGACATCGCTAACTATGGCTACACCTTC,CASNHRDIANYGYTF
TRBV7-9,.,.,TRBJ2-7,TGTGCCAGCAGCTTTCTTCGGGTCTACGAGCAGTACTTC,CASSFLRVYEQYF
TRBV6-2/TRBV6-3,.,TRBD1,TRBJ1-5,TGTGCCAGCAGCAACCAACCGACAGGGGGCAATCAGCCCCAGCATTTT,CASSNQPTGGNQPQHF
TRBV15,few,.,TRBJ2-5,TGTGCCACCAGCAGAGGTGGGGGAGAGACCCAGTACTTC,CATSRGGGETQYF
TRBV20-1,.,.,TRBJ1-6,TGCAGTGCTAGGGATTTGGCACCGGGAAGGAAAATTCTCCACTTT,CSARDLAPGRKILHF
TRBV6-1,.,.,TRBJ1-1,TGTGCCACCGCAGGCATGAACACTGAAGCTTTCTTT,CATAGMNTEAFF
TRBV27,few,.,TRBJ1-6,TGTGCCAGCAGGCGACAGGCCGACTATAATTCACCCCTCCACTTT,CASRRQADYNSPLHF
TRBV5-1,many,.,TRBJ2-7,TGCGCCAGCAGCTTGGAGCCGGTCGCCGAGCAGTACTTC,CASSLEPVAEQYF
TRBV6-4,.,.,TRBJ1-2,TGTGCCAGCAGTGAGTCTGCCGGGGGCTCGGATGATGGCTACACCTTC,CASSESAGGSDDGYTF
TRBV3-1,many,.,TRBJ2-2,TGTGCCAGCAGTCTAACTAGAAAAACCGGGGAGCTGTTTTTT,CASSLTRKTGELFF
TRBV19,.,.,TRBJ1-1,TGTGCCAGTAGTCTCCAGACACGACTTGAAGCTTTCTTT,CASSLQTRLEAFF
TRBV12-3/TRBV12-4,.,.,TRBJ1-1,TGTGCCAGCAGGGAAGGCGGGGGGTCCACTGAAGCTTTCTTT,CASREGGGSTEAFF
TRBV7-3,many,TRBD1,TRBJ1-1,TGTGCCAGCAGCTCCGGGACAGGTGTTGGTACTGAAGCTTTCTTT,CASSSGTGVGTEAFF
TRBV12-3/TRBV12-4,many,TRBD1,TRBJ1-1,TGTGCCAGCAGTTTAGGTTGGCAGGGGGGTTTTTCCCCAACTGAAGCTTTCTTT,CASSLGWQGGFSPTEAFF
TRBV5-1,few,TRBD1,TRBJ1-2,TGCGCCAGCAGCCCCGTTGGGACAGCGACTAACTATGGCTACACCTTC,CASSPVGTATNYGYTF
TRBV7-2,many,TRBD1,TRBJ1-1,TGTGCCAGCAGCTTGCAGGGGGCATCTGAAGCTTTCTTT,CASSLQGASEAFF
TRBV6-1,few,TRBD1,TRBJ1-1,TGTGCCAGCATCAGGGGGCGACAGGGGCAGAACACTGAAGCTTTCTTT,CASIRGRQGQNTEAFF
TRBV10-3,few,TRBD1,TRBJ1-2,TGTGCCATCAGTTATAGGGACAGTGTGGACTATGGCTACACCTTC,CAISYRDSVDYGYTF
TRBV10-3,.,.,TRBJ1-3,TGTGCCATCAGTGATATTGTTTCCTCTGGAAACACCATATATTTT,CAISDIVSSGNTIYF
TRBV11-2,.,.,TRBJ1-4,TGTGCCAGCAGCCAGCACGGCCAAAAACTGTTTTTT,CASSQHGQKLFF
TRBV2,few,.,TRBJ2-7,TGTGCCAATTCGGGTTCCCCCCGAAGCTCCTACGAGCAGTACTTC,CANSGSPRSSYEQYF
TRBV2,.,.,TRBJ2-2,TGTGCCAGCACCGAACCAGAGGACGCTGATAACACCGGGGAGCTGTTTTTT,CASTEPEDADNTGELFF
TRBV6-1,.,TRBD1,TRBJ1-6,TGTGCCAGCAGTGAAAGGACAGGCTCCTATAATTCACCCCTCCACTTT,CASSERTGSYNSPLHF
TRBV9,.,TRBD1,TRBJ2-1,TGTGCCAGCAGCGCCAACCGGGACAGGTTATTATCCTACAATGAGCAGTTCTTC,CASSANRDRLLSYNEQFF
TRBV12-3/TRBV12-4,many,TRBD1,TRBJ2-5,TGTGCCAGCAGTTTAGGGACAGGGACAGGCCAAGAGACCCAGTACTTC,CASSLGTGTGQETQYF
TRBV5-1,few,TRBD2,TRBJ2-5,TGCGCCAGCAGCCCGACTAGCGGCGAACAAGAGACCCAGTACTTC,CASSPTSGEQETQYF
TRBV6-1,many,TRBD1,TRBJ2-5,TGTGCCAGCAGTCGCCGGGACAGGGGGCGAGAGACCCAGTACTTC,CASSRRDRGRETQYF
TRBV10-2,few,.,TRBJ2-1,TGCGCCAGCAGTGTTCCCCCCAGGGGATTTTTGTACAATGAGCAGTTCTTC,CASSVPPRGFLYNEQFF
TRBV2,many,TRBD1,TRBJ1-5,TGTGCCAGCAGTGCCGGGACAGGCACGCGCCAGCCCCAGCATTTT,CASSAGTGTRQPQHF
TRBV2,many,TRBD2,TRBJ2-3,TGTGCCAGCAGTGATGGGGGGGAGGGCACAGATACGCAGTATTTT,CASSDGGEGTDTQYF
TRBV7-9,.,.,TRBJ2-5,TGTGCCAGCAGCTTAACCCTTTGGCGGGGCCCGAAACAAGAGACCCAGTACTTC,CASSLTLWRGPKQETQYF
TRBV9,.,.,TRBJ1-4,TGTGCCAGCAGCGGACCGGGACGGAGTAATGAAAAACTGTTTTTT,CASSGPGRSNEKLFF
TRBV20-1,many,.,TRBJ1-2,TGCAGTGCTAGAGATCCCGGCCCCCTCGGGGGCTACACCTTC,CSARDPGPLGGYTF
TRBV5-1,many,TRBD1,TRBJ2-7,TGCGCCAGCAGCTTGGTTGGGAACCACGGGACAGGGAAATCGGGCGAGCAGTACTTC,CASSLVGNHGTGKSGEQYF
TRBV27,.,.,TRBJ1-2,TGTGCCAGCAGTGTCGGGGCATTCTATGGCTACACCTTC,CASSVGAFYGYTF
TRBV6-5,many,TRBD1,TRBJ1-2,TGTGCCAGCAGTTACTCGCCTTCGGACAGGGGAAAATATGGCTACACCTTC,CASSYSPSDRGKYGYTF